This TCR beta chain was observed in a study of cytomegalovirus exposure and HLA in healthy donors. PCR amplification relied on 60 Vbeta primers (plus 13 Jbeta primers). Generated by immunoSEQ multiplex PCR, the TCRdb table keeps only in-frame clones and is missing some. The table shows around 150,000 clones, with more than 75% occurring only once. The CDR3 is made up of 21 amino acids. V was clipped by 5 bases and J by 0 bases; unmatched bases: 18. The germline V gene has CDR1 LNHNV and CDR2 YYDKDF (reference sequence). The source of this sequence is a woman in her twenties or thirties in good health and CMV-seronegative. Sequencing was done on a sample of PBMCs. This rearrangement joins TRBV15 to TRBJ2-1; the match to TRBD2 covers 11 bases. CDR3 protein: CATSGWGLTSGDFSSYNEQFF. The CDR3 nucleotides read TGTGCCACCAGCGGGTGGGGGTTGACTAGCGGGGACTTCAGCTCCTACAATGAGCAGTTCTTC.